The clone carrying this T cell receptor beta chain has only one observation. Its antigen is not identified. TCRdb keeps only in-frame clones here, not all; method: immunoSEQ multiplex PCR. The repertoire holds roughly 49,000 clones, with 75% to 90% as singletons. Time point noted: blood 2 weeks post-SBRT. As for treatment: 15 Gy SBRT to primary tumor, nephrectomy 4 weeks later. After SBRT, blood was collected at 2 and 4 weeks, plus baseline. The sample belongs to a study of radiation and T cells in renal cell carcinoma. The study's findings and limits: From baseline, blood top tumor clonotypes peaked at 2 weeks post-radiation. Without pretreatment biopsies, baseline tumor clonotype presence was undetermined.

V dropped 5 bases and J dropped 3 bases, with 8 bases sitting between them. Germline V gives CDR1 SEHNR, CDR2 FQNEAQ (reference sequence). The CDR3 covers 13 residues. The clonotype was recovered from a woman in her seventies with renal cell carcinoma. This sample comprised blood, obtained from a patient whose treatment included radiotherapy and nephrectomy. This chain joins TRBV7-9 and TRBJ1-5; D is possibly TRBD1 (5 bases). The CDR3 DNA is TGTGCCAGCAGCGGACAAAACAATCAGCCCCAGCATTTT. It yields the protein CASSGQNNQPQHF. The complete variable domain, with remaining parts taken from reference TRBV7-9 and TRBJ1-5, reads DTGVSQNPRHKITKRGQNVTFRCDPISEHNRLYWYRQTLGQGPEFLTYFQNEAQLEKSRLLSDRFSAERPKGSFSTLEIQRTEQGDSAMYLCASSGQNNQPQHFGDGTRLSIL.